This TCR beta chain emerged from a study of PD-L1 blockade in urothelial cancer. Study-level information: Atezolizumab therapy began for patients in about 2014, dosed at 1,200 mg intravenously every 3 weeks. Earlier, patients had received 0 to 3 chemotherapy regimens. The analyses of blood took place 3 weeks (second dose) and 6 weeks after treatment start. Blood yielded a median of about 150,000 T cells per sample.

The method was immunoSEQ multiplex PCR; TCRdb's version includes in-frame clones alone and lacks a portion of them. The sample carries around 26,000 clones, 75% to 90% recorded once. V shed 4 bases and J shed 0 bases, with 18 bases lying between them. Germline CDR1 SGHDN, CDR2 FVKESK. This CDR3 comprises 17 residues. This receptor was taken from a man between 60 and 70 years old with urothelial cancer. Sequencing was performed on PBMCs, taken around atezolizumab (anti-PD-L1) treatment. The chain has TRBV14 and TRBJ1-1; perhaps TRBD1 as D (5 bases). The CDR3 sequence is CASSRGLGTTMNTEAFF. CDR3 DNA: TGTGCCAGCAGCCGAGGCTTGGGGACTACGATGAACACTGAAGCTTTCTTT.